The 19 T cell receptor beta chains presented below share a single source sample, sequenced in a study of blood T cell repertoires in COVID-19. Sequencing used immunoSEQ multiplex PCR; TCRdb keeps in-frame clones, though not all of them. Here the sample spans about 190,000 clones, around four fifths being singletons. Sequencing was performed on peripheral blood. Every receptor here comes from a human donor in a cohort sampled during active COVID-19.

This clone was counted once. The V and J genes are TRBV28 and TRBJ2-7, with 7 positions matching TRBD2. The germline V gene has CDR1 MDHEN and CDR2 SYDVKM. J was trimmed by 3 bases and V by 3 bases; bases with no gene match: 8. CDR3 length equals 15 residues. CDR3 nucleotide sequence: TGTGCCAGCAGTTTTGGGCGCGGGAGTGGCTACGAGCAGTACTTC. Encoded protein: CASSFGRGSGYEQYF.

This clone was found once. V usage is TRBV27 and J usage is TRBJ1-6, with 8 bases identical to TRBD1. With 5 bases clipped from V and 8 bases from J, the junction kept 11 bases outside the gene matches. This CDR3 contains 16 residues. Germline CDR1 reads MNHEY; CDR2 reads SMNVEV (reference sequence). CDR3 nucleotide sequence: TGTGCCAGCAGTACTTACGCACAGGGGGTTGATTCACCCCTCCACTTT. Translated, it gives CASSTYAQGVDSPLHF.

The chain carries TRBV14 and TRBJ1-1, with D hard to call. The CDR3 totals 13 residues. The germline CDR1 and CDR2 sequences are SGHDN and FVKESK. The V gene lost 6 bases and the J gene lost 0 bases, with 8 bases spanning the gap. The CDR3 region is CASSLSMNTEAFF. Written as DNA, the CDR3 is TGTGCCAGCAGTCTCAGTATGAACACTGAAGCTTTCTTT.

On this clone: An end of the junction differs from the germline gene, which may be a read error. V usage is TRBV6-4 and J usage is TRBJ2-2; no firm D call. The CDR3 length is 14 residues. Germline CDR1 and CDR2: MRHNA and SNTAGT. The CDR3 sequence is CASGEAANTGELFF. CDR3 bases: TGTGCCAGCGGTGAGGCAGCGAACACCGGGGAGCTGTTTTTT.

The chain employs TRBV28 and TRBJ2-1; 11 positions agree with TRBD2. The CDR3 covers 16 residues. Looked up from germline, CDR1 is MDHEN and CDR2 is SYDVKM. The ends lost 6 bases at V and 1 base at J; junction bases unmatched: 5. CDR3 nucleotides: TGTGCCAGCAGCAGACTAGCGGGACCATCCTACAATGAGCAGTTCTTC. Its translation: CASSRLAGPSYNEQFF.

The gene calls are TRBV6-1 and TRBJ1-1; no clear D gene. This CDR3 region has 16 residues. Trimming took off 6 bases at V and 0 bases at J, with 17 bases between the two ends. Germline V CDR1 and CDR2: MNHNS, SASEGT. CDR3 nucleotides: TGTGCCAGCAGCGAACGCACGGGAGGGATGAACACTGAAGCTTTCTTT. It yields the protein CASSERTGGMNTEAFF.

The chain carries TRBV5-1 and TRBJ1-6; perhaps TRBD1 as D (6 bases). The V end lost 5 bases, the J end lost 7 bases, and 16 bases lay between the germline ends. Germline loops: CDR1 SGHRS, CDR2 YFSETQ. The CDR3 runs 15 residues. Here the CDR3 DNA reads TGCGCCAGCAGGCCGGGGGGCTTTGAAAATTCACCCCTCCACTTT. Residues: CASRPGGFENSPLHF. Filled out from reference TRBV5-1 and TRBJ1-6, the complete variable domain reads KAGVTQTPRYLIKTRGQQVTLSCSPISGHRSVSWYQQTPGQGLQFLFEYFSETQRNKGNFPGRFSGRQFSNSRSEMNVSTLELGDSALYLCASRPGGFENSPLHFGNGTRLTVT.

This clone has only a few counts. V is TRBV5-5 and J is TRBJ2-3; D gene uncertain. The V gene's germline CDR1 is SGHKS and CDR2 YYEKEE (reference sequence). CDR3 size: 13 residues. Deletions cut 3 bases from V and 6 bases from J, with 11 bases between. The CDR3 DNA reads as TGTGCCAGCAGCTCGACGGGTCTGGATACGCAGTATTTT. Its translation is CASSSTGLDTQYF.

This chain connects TRBV7-9 to TRBJ2-5, with TRBD2 identical over 10 bases. Germline assignment: CDR1 SEHNR and CDR2 FQNEAQ (reference sequence). The CDR3 consists of 15 residues. V lost 4 bases and J lost 3; bases outside the gene matches: 5. This CDR3 reads CASSSLLAGEETQYF. Here the CDR3 DNA reads TGTGCCAGCAGCTCCCTCCTAGCGGGGGAAGAGACCCAGTACTTC.

V usage is TRBV27 and J usage is TRBJ1-1, with D possibly TRBD1 on 6 matching bases. From germline, CDR1 is MNHEY and CDR2 SMNVEV (reference sequence). The V end lost 5 bases, the J end lost 9 bases, and 16 bases lay between the germline ends. This CDR3 contains 13 residues. Written as DNA, the CDR3 is TGTGCCAGCAGTCCACAAGGGGGAACTAAAGCTTTCTTT. Its translation: CASSPQGGTKAFF.

CDR3 nucleotide sequence: TGCAGCGCAACTGACAACCCAGATCAGCCCCAGCATTTT. The encoded protein is CSATDNPDQPQHF. The chain uses TRBV29-1 and TRBJ1-5; the D is unclear. CDR3 length: 13 amino acids. Germline CDR1 SQVTM, CDR2 ANQGSEA. Trimming took 7 bases from V and 5 from J, leaving 15 bases between them.

The CDR3 here is CASSQTAAIGLGGNNEQFF. In DNA, the CDR3 is TGTGCCAGCAGCCAAACGGCGGCAATTGGACTAGGAGGGAACAATGAGCAGTTCTTC. This chain joins TRBV4-2 and TRBJ2-1; TRBD2 matches at 7 bases. Germline V gives CDR1 LGHNA, CDR2 YNFKEQ. With 2 bases clipped from V and 5 bases from J, the junction kept 18 bases outside the gene matches. CDR3 length: 19 amino acids.

J is TRBJ2-3 and V is TRBV5-1; maybe TRBD2 (6 bases). The V gene's germline CDR1 is SGHRS and CDR2 YFSETQ. The CDR3 runs to 17 residues. With 0 bases removed from V and 1 base from J, the gap between germline ends came to 15 bases. In nucleotides, the CDR3 is TGCGCCAGCAGCTTGGGTGACGGGAGACTAGGCACAGATACGCAGTATTTT. This gives the protein CASSLGDGRLGTDTQYF.

This clone came up once. The chain employs TRBV6-1 and TRBJ1-3; D unresolved. V shed 2 bases and J shed 4 bases, with 9 bases lying between them. The CDR3 has 14 amino acids. The germline V gene has CDR1 MNHNS and CDR2 SASEGT. This CDR3 is CASSEQIVGNTIYF. Here the CDR3 DNA reads TGTGCCAGCAGTGAACAAATTGTGGGAAACACCATATATTTT.

This chain uses TRBV11-2 with TRBJ2-6, with unresolved D. CDR1 and CDR2 (germline): SGHAT, FQNNGV. The V and J ends lost 5 bases and 0 bases respectively, with 2 bases between them. This CDR3 spans 13 amino acids. DNA for the CDR3: TGTGCCAGCAGCCTCTCTGGGGCCAACGTCCTGACTTTC. Translation: CASSLSGANVLTF.

The V call is TRBV27, the J call TRBJ2-1; no firm D call. Germline V CDR1 and CDR2: MNHEY, SMNVEV (reference sequence). This CDR3 is 13 amino acids long. Trimming took off 2 bases at V and 12 bases at J, with 14 bases between the two ends. CDR3 protein: CASSLNELRLQFF. The CDR3, as DNA: TGTGCCAGCAGTTTAAACGAACTGCGGCTGCAGTTCTTC.

The rearrangement links TRBV28 to TRBJ1-1; 8 nucleotides line up with TRBD1. This CDR3 region has 15 residues. Trimming at V came to 5 bases and at J to 1 base, leaving 6 bases not matched to a gene. CDR1 is MDHEN, CDR2 SYDVKM, per germline. CDR3 sequence reads: CASSPSGTGNTEAFF. The CDR3, as DNA: TGTGCCAGCAGTCCTTCCGGGACAGGGAACACTGAAGCTTTCTTT.

This clone appeared a few times. This chain joins TRBV5-1 and TRBJ1-1; D perhaps matches TRBD1 (5 bases). V lost 4 bases and J lost 5, with 12 bases in between. CDR3 length: 13 amino acids. The germline V gene has CDR1 SGHRS and CDR2 YFSETQ. CDR3 sequence: CASSAQGRTEAFF. CDR3 in DNA: TGCGCCAGCAGCGCCCAGGGTAGAACTGAAGCTTTCTTT.

This clone was counted only a few times. The chain has TRBV29-1 and TRBJ2-7; 7 bases agree with TRBD2. The ends lost 5 bases at V and 3 bases at J; junction bases unmatched: 16. Germline V gene data show CDR1 as SQVTM and CDR2 as ANQGSEA. The CDR3 runs to 16 residues. This chain's CDR3 is CSVSGGSKAPLYEQYF. The CDR3 DNA reads as TGCAGCGTTTCCGGCGGGAGTAAGGCCCCCCTCTACGAGCAGTACTTC.